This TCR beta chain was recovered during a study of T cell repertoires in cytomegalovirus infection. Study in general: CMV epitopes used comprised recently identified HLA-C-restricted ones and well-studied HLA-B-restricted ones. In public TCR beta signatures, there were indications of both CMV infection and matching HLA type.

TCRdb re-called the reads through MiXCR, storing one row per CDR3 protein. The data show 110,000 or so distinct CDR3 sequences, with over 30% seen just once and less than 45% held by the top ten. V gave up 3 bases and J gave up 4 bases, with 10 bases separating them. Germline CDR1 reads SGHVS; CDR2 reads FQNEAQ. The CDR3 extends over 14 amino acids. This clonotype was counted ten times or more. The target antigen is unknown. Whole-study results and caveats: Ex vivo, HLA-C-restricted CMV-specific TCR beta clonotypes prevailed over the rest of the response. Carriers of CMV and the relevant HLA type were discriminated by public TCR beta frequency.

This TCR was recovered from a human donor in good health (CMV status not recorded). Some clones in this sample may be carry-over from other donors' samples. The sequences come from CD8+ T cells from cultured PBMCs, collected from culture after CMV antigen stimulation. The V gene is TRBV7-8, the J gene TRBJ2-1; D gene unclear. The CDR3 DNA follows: TGTGCCAGCAGCTTCATGGACCTTTACAATGAGCAGTTCTTC. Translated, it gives CASSFMDLYNEQFF.